The rows below give T cell receptor beta chains drawn from one sample of a study of T cells in narcolepsy. Using immunoSEQ multiplex PCR, the repertoire was profiled, and TCRdb retains in-frame clones only, with some absent. The data contain roughly 24,000 clones, 81% of them singletons. The sequencing sample was made of memory (CD45RA-) CD4+ T cells from blood. These receptors were obtained from a human donor in good health. The CDR3 runs from the conserved cysteine through the conserved F or W. A D gene is named only where the DNA matches it firmly. Where a row states a size, it is once, few, many or the class of an expanded clone; other rows omit it.

v_call: TRBV28
d_call: NA
clone_size: NA
j_call: TRBJ2-5
cdr3_aa: CASSEQTGLETQYF
cdr3_nt: TGTGCCAGCAGCGAACAAACAGGGCTGGAGACCCAGTACTTC

v_call: TRBV10-3
d_call: TRBD1
clone_size: NA
j_call: TRBJ2-7
cdr3_aa: CAISGRGPSYEQYF
cdr3_nt: TGTGCCATCAGTGGCAGGGGGCCCTCCTACGAGCAGTACTTC

v_call: TRBV2
d_call: NA
clone_size: NA
j_call: TRBJ2-7
cdr3_aa: CASSAGGGYGDEQYF
cdr3_nt: TGTGCCAGCAGCGCCGGAGGGGGCTACGGTGACGAGCAGTACTTC

v_call: TRBV5-1
d_call: TRBD1
clone_size: few
j_call: TRBJ2-2
cdr3_aa: CASSRQGAGELFF
cdr3_nt: TGCGCCAGCAGCCGGCAGGGGGCCGGGGAGCTGTTTTTT

v_call: TRBV2
d_call: TRBD1
clone_size: NA
j_call: TRBJ2-7
cdr3_aa: CASSFRQGAYEQYF
cdr3_nt: TGTGCCAGCAGCTTCAGACAGGGTGCCTACGAGCAGTACTTC

v_call: TRBV5-5
d_call: NA
clone_size: NA
j_call: TRBJ2-7
cdr3_aa: CASSSVMGRLYEQYF
cdr3_nt: TGTGCCAGCAGCTCCGTCATGGGGCGCCTCTACGAGCAGTACTTC

v_call: TRBV27
d_call: TRBD2
clone_size: few
j_call: TRBJ2-2
cdr3_aa: CATRTSGNTGELFF
cdr3_nt: TGTGCCACCCGGACTAGCGGAAACACCGGGGAGCTGTTTTTT

v_call: TRBV30
d_call: TRBD2
clone_size: NA
j_call: TRBJ2-3
cdr3_aa: CAWSNGGGFTDTQYF
cdr3_nt: TGTGCCTGGAGTAATGGGGGGGGTTTCACAGATACGCAGTATTTT

v_call: TRBV4-1
d_call: NA
clone_size: NA
j_call: TRBJ2-4
cdr3_aa: CASSLTPEVAKNIQYF
cdr3_nt: TGCGCCAGCAGCCTCACACCGGAGGTAGCCAAAAACATTCAGTACTTC

v_call: TRBV6-6
d_call: TRBD1
clone_size: once
j_call: TRBJ2-7
cdr3_aa: CASSYSGGQGSYEQYF
cdr3_nt: TGTGCCAGCAGTTACTCGGGTGGACAGGGTTCCTACGAGCAGTACTTC

v_call: TRBV6-5
d_call: NA
clone_size: NA
j_call: TRBJ2-7
cdr3_aa: CASRGAGYEQYF
cdr3_nt: TGTGCCAGCAGGGGTGCAGGTTACGAGCAGTACTTC

v_call: TRBV19
d_call: NA
clone_size: once
j_call: TRBJ2-3
cdr3_aa: CASKIVNTNTDTQYF
cdr3_nt: TGTGCCAGTAAGATTGTGAACACAAACACAGATACGCAGTATTTT

v_call: TRBV5-4
d_call: NA
clone_size: NA
j_call: TRBJ1-2
cdr3_aa: CASSWGGANYGYTF
cdr3_nt: TGTGCCAGCAGCTGGGGGGGGGCGAACTATGGCTACACCTTC

v_call: TRBV5-1
d_call: TRBD1
clone_size: NA
j_call: TRBJ2-1
cdr3_aa: CASSFQGAYNEQFF
cdr3_nt: TGCGCCAGCAGCTTCCAGGGGGCCTACAATGAGCAGTTCTTC

v_call: TRBV28
d_call: TRBD2
clone_size: NA
j_call: TRBJ2-7
cdr3_aa: CASSFPPLAGGYEQYF
cdr3_nt: TGTGCCAGCAGTTTCCCCCCGTTAGCGGGAGGCTACGAGCAGTACTTC

v_call: TRBV7-6
d_call: NA
clone_size: NA
j_call: TRBJ1-5
cdr3_aa: CASSLFIGINSNQPQHF
cdr3_nt: TGTGCCAGCAGCTTATTCATAGGGATAAATAGCAATCAGCCCCAGCATTTT

v_call: TRBV7-6
d_call: TRBD2
clone_size: NA
j_call: TRBJ2-2
cdr3_aa: CASSGKTSQPGELFF
cdr3_nt: TGTGCCAGCAGCGGGAAGACTAGCCAGCCCGGGGAGCTGTTTTTT

v_call: TRBV7-2
d_call: TRBD1
clone_size: NA
j_call: TRBJ2-7
cdr3_aa: CASSLVATGGAVAYEQYF
cdr3_nt: TGTGCCAGCAGCTTAGTAGCGACAGGGGGCGCGGTAGCCTACGAGCAGTACTTC

v_call: TRBV5-1
d_call: TRBD1
clone_size: NA
j_call: TRBJ2-7
cdr3_aa: CASSPRDRGSGEQYF
cdr3_nt: TGCGCCAGCAGCCCCCGGGACAGGGGGTCTGGAGAGCAGTACTTC

v_call: TRBV4-2
d_call: NA
clone_size: NA
j_call: TRBJ1-2
cdr3_aa: CASSPGEGPHLYGYTF
cdr3_nt: TGTGCCAGCAGCCCGGGGGAGGGGCCCCATTTATATGGCTACACCTTC

v_call: TRBV7-2
d_call: NA
clone_size: few
j_call: TRBJ1-1
cdr3_aa: CASSLYTGNTEAFF
cdr3_nt: TGTGCCAGCAGCTTATATACAGGTAACACTGAAGCTTTCTTT

v_call: TRBV19
d_call: NA
clone_size: few
j_call: TRBJ1-1
cdr3_aa: CASSYYMNTEAFF
cdr3_nt: TGTGCCAGTAGTTACTACATGAACACTGAAGCTTTCTTT

v_call: TRBV25-1
d_call: NA
clone_size: NA
j_call: TRBJ1-1
cdr3_aa: CASSDVGTDLGAFF
cdr3_nt: TGTGCCAGCAGTGATGTGGGGACGGATTTAGGAGCTTTCTTT

v_call: TRBV5-1
d_call: TRBD1
clone_size: NA
j_call: TRBJ2-3
cdr3_aa: CASDRDSGSDTQYF
cdr3_nt: TGCGCCAGCGACCGGGACAGTGGATCAGATACGCAGTATTTT

v_call: TRBV5-1
d_call: NA
clone_size: NA
j_call: TRBJ2-3
cdr3_aa: CASSASSTSTDTQYF
cdr3_nt: TGCGCCAGCAGCGCGAGCTCCACTAGCACAGATACGCAGTATTTT

v_call: TRBV5-1
d_call: TRBD1
clone_size: NA
j_call: TRBJ1-2
cdr3_aa: CASSAGGNYGYTF
cdr3_nt: TGCGCCAGCAGCGCAGGGGGAAACTATGGCTACACCTTC

v_call: TRBV5-4
d_call: NA
clone_size: NA
j_call: TRBJ1-5
cdr3_aa: CASSPPDGQPQHF
cdr3_nt: TGTGCCAGCAGCCCGCCTGACGGTCAGCCCCAGCATTTT

v_call: TRBV27
d_call: NA
clone_size: NA
j_call: TRBJ2-7
cdr3_aa: CASRSIPGPPHYEQYF
cdr3_nt: TGTGCCAGCAGGAGTATTCCGGGTCCCCCGCACTACGAGCAGTACTTC

v_call: TRBV5-6
d_call: NA
clone_size: NA
j_call: TRBJ1-1
cdr3_aa: CASSLAIAGLTEAFF
cdr3_nt: TGTGCCAGCAGCTTGGCCATAGCAGGGCTCACTGAAGCTTTCTTT

v_call: TRBV7-8
d_call: TRBD1
clone_size: once
j_call: TRBJ2-1
cdr3_aa: CASSTATGIYYNEQFF
cdr3_nt: TGTGCCAGCAGCACCGCGACAGGGATTTACTACAATGAGCAGTTCTTC

v_call: TRBV7-8
d_call: NA
clone_size: NA
j_call: TRBJ2-5
cdr3_aa: CASSLGRRETQYF
cdr3_nt: TGTGCCAGCAGCTTAGGACGGAGGGAGACCCAGTACTTC

v_call: TRBV6-5
d_call: TRBD1
clone_size: NA
j_call: TRBJ2-2
cdr3_aa: CASSYLQGAPGELFF
cdr3_nt: TGTGCCAGCAGTTACTTACAGGGGGCGCCCGGGGAGCTGTTTTTT

v_call: TRBV2
d_call: TRBD2
clone_size: NA
j_call: TRBJ2-2
cdr3_aa: CASSVRGGQELFF
cdr3_nt: TGTGCCAGCAGTGTGCGGGGGGGCCAGGAGCTGTTTTTT

v_call: TRBV9
d_call: TRBD1
clone_size: few
j_call: TRBJ1-1
cdr3_aa: CASSRMGQGANTEAFF
cdr3_nt: TGTGCCAGCAGCCGGATGGGACAGGGGGCTAACACTGAAGCTTTCTTT

v_call: TRBV9
d_call: TRBD1
clone_size: NA
j_call: TRBJ1-3
cdr3_aa: CASSGPDRGVGAGNTIYF
cdr3_nt: TGTGCCAGCAGCGGACCGGACAGGGGGGTAGGGGCTGGAAACACCATATATTTT

v_call: TRBV7-3
d_call: NA
clone_size: NA
j_call: TRBJ1-1
cdr3_aa: CASSLTGPTNTEAFF
cdr3_nt: TGTGCCAGCAGCTTAACTGGACCGACGAACACTGAAGCTTTCTTT

v_call: TRBV10-3
d_call: TRBD2
clone_size: NA
j_call: TRBJ2-3
cdr3_aa: CAISDGGRTDTQYF
cdr3_nt: TGTGCCATCAGTGACGGCGGGAGAACAGATACGCAGTATTTT